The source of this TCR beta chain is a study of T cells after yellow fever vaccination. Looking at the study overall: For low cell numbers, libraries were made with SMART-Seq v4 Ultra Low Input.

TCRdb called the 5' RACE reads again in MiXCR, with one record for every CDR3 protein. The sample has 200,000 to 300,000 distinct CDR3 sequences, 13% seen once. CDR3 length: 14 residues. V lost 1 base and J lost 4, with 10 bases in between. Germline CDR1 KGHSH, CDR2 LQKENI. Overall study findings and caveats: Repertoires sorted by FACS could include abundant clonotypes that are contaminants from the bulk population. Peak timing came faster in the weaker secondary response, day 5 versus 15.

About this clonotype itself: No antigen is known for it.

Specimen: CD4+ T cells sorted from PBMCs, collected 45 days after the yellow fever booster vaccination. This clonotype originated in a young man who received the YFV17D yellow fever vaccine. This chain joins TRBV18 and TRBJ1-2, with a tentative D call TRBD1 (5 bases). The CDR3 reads CASSPRQGAYGYTF. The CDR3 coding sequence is TGTGCCAGCTCACCACGTCAGGGTGCCTATGGCTACACCTTC.